This T cell receptor (beta chain) came from a study of post-analysis software for immune sequencing data (dated by TCRdb to about 2015). Study-level background: Relapsing-remitting, secondary progressive and progressive-relapsing multiple sclerosis were recorded as disease courses, and subtype annotation was lacking for some patients. A subset of samples was prepared in parallel using single-end sample barcoding, then pooled and co-amplified after Illumina adapter ligation. Patient repertoires were compared against about a dozen previously published healthy control repertoires from donors aged about 6 to 27 years.

As for this clonotype: Its antigen remains unidentified. Base qualities are missing; no much larger clone stands one base away.

Study-level results and caveats: Normalized Chao1 diversity was significantly lower in multiple sclerosis patients than controls, suggesting substantial peripheral T-cell clonal expansion. The control group was slightly older than the multiple sclerosis patient group. Direct clustering with F measure showed strong co-clustering of samples prepared in the same batch, prompting a batch-effect correction.

To demonstrate the VDJtools post-analysis software, TCR beta repertoires were profiled from the peripheral blood of more than 10 young patients with multiple sclerosis. The multiple sclerosis patients were children and adolescents between about 6 and 16 years of age. The library was generated by PCR. TCRdb lists the instrument as Illumina HiSeq 2500. To reduce PCR and sequencing biases, unique molecular identifiers were incorporated into the TCR beta cDNA libraries. Roughly 500,000 cDNA molecules were obtained for every 1 to 10 million input T cells, so each molecule roughly corresponded to one T cell. The same protocol used for the earlier healthy control dataset was applied to prepare and sequence the patient libraries. Within a given batch, samples were prepared together, multiplexed and sequenced on the same HiSeq lane. The original methods were these. Raw barcoded reads were processed with MIGEC, and single-read molecular identifier groups were discarded before consensus assembly and CDR3 extraction. Clonotype tables were post-analysed with VDJtools, normalizing diversity by down-sampling all datasets to the smallest sample size. To correct batch-related cross-sample contamination, repertoire overlap clustering matched CDR3 amino acid sequences but not nucleotide sequences. The raw public reads went through TCRdb reprocessing: fastp at Q25, MiXCR clone calling, in-frame beta chains kept. Rows are combined by CDR3 protein, so each entry shows the most common genes and DNA. The V and J calls follow TCRdb's processing rather than the paper's. The sample table lists about 820,000 distinct CDR3 sequences, around 50% of them with a count of one. Of the sample, under 6% falls within the top ten clones.

The receptor was isolated from a girl between 10 and 17 years old with multiple sclerosis. What was sequenced was blood.

The CDR3 reads as follows: CASFGGTDTQYF. The bases read TGTGCCAGCTTTGGTGGGACAGATACGCAGTATTTT. The chain is encoded by TRBV5-5 joined to TRBJ2-3; the D gene lacks a confident call. CDR1 SGHKS and CDR2 YYEKEE are derived from the germline V gene (reference sequence). The CDR3 numbers 12 residues from cysteine through phenylalanine. The read is trimmed to its CDR3 DNA, 36 bases read in frame from base 1. At the junction V is shortened by 7 bases and J by 3 bases, with 9 bases in between.